This T cell receptor beta chain is from a study of shared clonotypes between healthy human individuals. Trimming removed 1 base from V and 4 bases from J; junction bases left unmatched: 5. The CDR3 consists of 15 residues. Looked up from germline, CDR1 is PRHDT and CDR2 is FYEKMQ (reference sequence). Naive CD8 cells lacked CD45RO and underwent positive selection for CCR7, leaving out terminally differentiated effector memory CD45RA+ cells. The study enrolled healthy HIV-negative adults without recent acute infections or vaccinations as donors. Donors were Caucasian adults residing in Nashville, Tennessee, USA. Notes on the study in general: Naive subsets generally exceeded memory subsets in estimated richness.

Investigators spread the genomic DNA of each subset evenly over several immunoSEQ plates. Sequencing used immunoSEQ multiplex PCR; TCRdb keeps in-frame clones, though not all of them. Among 2 million to 2.5 million clones listed, roughly 91% were seen once. Remarks on this clone: As yet, its antigen is unknown.

The chain combines TRBV13 with TRBJ2-5; 8 nucleotides line up with TRBD1. This clonotype was sampled from a man in his late teens or twenties in good health. Some clones in this sample may be carry-over from other donors' samples. Sequencing used naive CD8+ T cells from PBMCs. The CDR3 DNA reads as TGTGCCAGCAGCTTAGAGTCAGGGGGCGTAGAGACCCAGTACTTC. Protein sequence: CASSLESGGVETQYF.